This T cell receptor (beta chain) was captured by sequencing in a study of T-cell memory formation after mild COVID-19. TCRdb recomputed calls from the 5' RACE reads with MiXCR, one row per CDR3 protein. The data hold 400,000 or so distinct CDR3 sequences, with around 20% observed a single time. General study findings and limits: The study detected some responding clones in pre-infection memory, suggesting cross-reactive memory joined.

The CDR3 is made up of 15 amino acids. Germline trimming cut 8 bases from V and 0 bases from J; bases unmatched to any gene: 6. CDR1 is SGHAT, CDR2 FQNNGV, per germline. On this clonotype itself: As yet, its antigen is unknown.

This chain connects TRBV11-2 to TRBJ1-1, with 10 bases identical to TRBD1. Sequences were obtained from PBMCs or a T cell subset sorted from them (not recorded which). This receptor was taken from an adult woman who had mild COVID-19 (a few samples of this study predate the infection). Cell type and time point are not known. The CDR3 reads CASWDRGGMNTEAFF. The CDR3 DNA follows: TGTGCCAGCTGGGACAGGGGTGGGATGAACACTGAAGCTTTCTTT.